A selection of T cell receptor beta chains follows, all from one sample in a study of blood T cells in healthy people across ages. TCRdb used MiXCR to reprocess the 5' RACE reads, holding one entry per CDR3 protein. The sample lists over 550,000 distinct CDR3 sequences, 25% to 35% occurring once. Sequenced material: blood. Receptor source: a woman of 80 years or more in good health. The CDR3 runs from the conserved cysteine through the conserved F or W. Fields, in order: J gene, V gene, D gene, clone size, CDR3 protein, CDR3 DNA. The D gene is left open where the match is weak. Size tells how often a clone was seen (once, few, many) or the class of an expanded clone, and some rows leave it out.

J gene: TRBJ2-5; V gene: TRBV20-1; D gene: TRBD2; clone size: -; CDR3 protein: CSANRLAGQETQYF; CDR3 DNA: TGCAGTGCTAACCGACTAGCGGGACAAGAGACCCAGTACTTC
J gene: TRBJ2-7; V gene: TRBV10-3; D gene: -; clone size: many; CDR3 protein: CAISERDVSSYEQYF; CDR3 DNA: TGTGCCATCAGTGAAAGGGACGTCAGCTCCTACGAGCAGTACTTC
J gene: TRBJ2-5; V gene: TRBV5-6; D gene: TRBD2; clone size: -; CDR3 protein: CASKTGGTNQETQYF; CDR3 DNA: TGTGCCAGCAAGACGGGGGGGACTAACCAAGAGACCCAGTACTTC
J gene: TRBJ2-3; V gene: TRBV20-1; D gene: TRBD2; clone size: -; CDR3 protein: CSAREFLAGGSDTQYF; CDR3 DNA: TGCAGTGCTAGAGAGTTCCTAGCGGGAGGGTCAGATACGCAGTATTTT
J gene: TRBJ1-1; V gene: TRBV5-4; D gene: -; clone size: many; CDR3 protein: CASSPRQQINTEAFF; CDR3 DNA: TGTGCCAGCAGCCCCCGACAGCAGATCAACACTGAAGCTTTCTTT
J gene: TRBJ2-5; V gene: TRBV7-2; D gene: -; clone size: -; CDR3 protein: CASSLIFGARLGTQYF; CDR3 DNA: TGTGCCAGCAGCTTAATCTTTGGTGCCCGGCTCGGGACCCAGTACTTC
J gene: TRBJ1-2; V gene: TRBV7-2; D gene: TRBD1; clone size: -; CDR3 protein: CASSPRGTGKGYYYGYTF; CDR3 DNA: TGTGCCAGCAGCCCAAGAGGGACAGGGAAGGGGTACTACTATGGCTACACCTTC
J gene: TRBJ2-7; V gene: TRBV5-4; D gene: -; clone size: -; CDR3 protein: CASSLESPGVEQYF; CDR3 DNA: TGTGCCAGCAGCTTGGAAAGCCCAGGGGTCGAGCAGTACTTC
J gene: TRBJ2-1; V gene: TRBV5-1; D gene: -; clone size: -; CDR3 protein: CASSLDGTRDNEQFF; CDR3 DNA: TGCGCCAGCAGCTTGGACGGGACCCGAGACAATGAGCAGTTCTTC
J gene: TRBJ1-1; V gene: TRBV6-5; D gene: -; clone size: -; CDR3 protein: CASIKHKGRSTEAFF; CDR3 DNA: TGTGCCAGCATCAAACATAAGGGACGTAGCACTGAAGCTTTCTTT
J gene: TRBJ2-3; V gene: TRBV20-1; D gene: TRBD2; clone size: many; CDR3 protein: CSAPVRGGMADTQYF; CDR3 DNA: TGCAGTGCCCCGGTTCGGGGGGGCATGGCAGATACGCAGTATTTT
J gene: TRBJ2-1; V gene: TRBV5-5; D gene: -; clone size: many; CDR3 protein: CASSFEGGTRGEQFF; CDR3 DNA: TGTGCCAGCAGCTTCGAGGGGGGAACTAGGGGTGAGCAGTTCTTC
J gene: TRBJ2-5; V gene: TRBV3-1; D gene: TRBD2; clone size: -; CDR3 protein: CASSQEGLVSDEPYF; CDR3 DNA: TGTGCCAGCAGCCAAGAGGGACTAGTTAGCGATGAGCCGTACTTC
J gene: TRBJ2-1; V gene: TRBV6-2/TRBV6-3; D gene: TRBD2; clone size: many; CDR3 protein: CASKASGRAQFF; CDR3 DNA: TGTGCCAGCAAGGCGAGCGGGAGAGCGCAGTTCTTC
J gene: TRBJ2-1; V gene: TRBV11-1; D gene: TRBD1; clone size: few; CDR3 protein: CASNLRRGQSYNEQFF; CDR3 DNA: TGTGCCAGCAACCTGCGAAGGGGGCAATCCTACAATGAGCAGTTCTTC
J gene: TRBJ2-6; V gene: TRBV13; D gene: TRBD1; clone size: many; CDR3 protein: CASSLRQGSAGANVLTF; CDR3 DNA: TGTGCCAGCAGCTTAAGACAGGGGTCTGCTGGGGCCAACGTCCTGACTTTC
J gene: TRBJ2-1; V gene: TRBV11-3; D gene: -; clone size: many; CDR3 protein: CASSLGSGRGDEQFF; CDR3 DNA: TGTGCCAGCAGCTTAGGGAGTGGGCGAGGTGATGAGCAGTTCTTC
J gene: TRBJ1-2; V gene: TRBV6-2/TRBV6-3; D gene: -; clone size: -; CDR3 protein: CASSYAAYGYTF; CDR3 DNA: TGTGCCAGCAGTTACGCGGCTTATGGCTACACCTTC
J gene: TRBJ2-7; V gene: TRBV7-2; D gene: TRBD2; clone size: many; CDR3 protein: CASSSSSGLYYEQYF; CDR3 DNA: TGTGCCAGCAGCTCCTCTAGCGGGCTGTACTACGAGCAGTACTTC
J gene: TRBJ2-7; V gene: TRBV7-9; D gene: TRBD1; clone size: -; CDR3 protein: CASSLLTGCTGNEQYF; CDR3 DNA: TGTGCCAGCAGCCTCCTGACAGGGTGCACGGGGAATGAGCAGTACTTC
J gene: TRBJ1-2; V gene: TRBV20-1; D gene: -; clone size: -; CDR3 protein: CSARRGTSNYGYTF; CDR3 DNA: TGCAGTGCTAGACGGGGGACTTCTAACTATGGCTACACCTTC
J gene: TRBJ1-1; V gene: TRBV7-9; D gene: -; clone size: -; CDR3 protein: CASSLGRVKGTEAFF; CDR3 DNA: TGTGCCAGCAGCTTAGGAAGGGTAAAGGGGACTGAAGCTTTCTTT
J gene: TRBJ1-2; V gene: TRBV10-3; D gene: TRBD1; clone size: many; CDR3 protein: CAIRDRGDYGYTF; CDR3 DNA: TGTGCCATCCGGGACAGGGGGGACTATGGCTACACCTTC
J gene: TRBJ2-3; V gene: TRBV29-1; D gene: -; clone size: -; CDR3 protein: CSVVQATDTQYF; CDR3 DNA: TGCAGCGTTGTCCAGGCCACAGATACGCAGTATTTT
J gene: TRBJ1-2; V gene: TRBV29-1; D gene: -; clone size: many; CDR3 protein: CSLGTDYGYTF; CDR3 DNA: TGCAGCCTCGGGACCGACTATGGCTACACCTTC
J gene: TRBJ2-3; V gene: TRBV7-2; D gene: -; clone size: -; CDR3 protein: CASSLVCADTQYF; CDR3 DNA: TGTGCTAGCAGCTTAGTATGCGCAGATACGCAGTATTTT
J gene: TRBJ2-5; V gene: TRBV27; D gene: -; clone size: many; CDR3 protein: CASSPDLSETQYF; CDR3 DNA: TGTGCCAGCAGTCCGGACCTATCGGAGACCCAGTACTTC
J gene: TRBJ2-1; V gene: TRBV7-3; D gene: TRBD2; clone size: many; CDR3 protein: CASSKTGTSYNEQFF; CDR3 DNA: TGTGCCAGCAGCAAAACCGGGACTAGTTACAATGAGCAGTTCTTC
J gene: TRBJ2-7; V gene: TRBV6-1; D gene: -; clone size: -; CDR3 protein: CAISVRSSYEQYF; CDR3 DNA: TGTGCCATCAGTGTGAGAAGCTCCTACGAGCAGTACTTC
J gene: TRBJ2-5; V gene: TRBV7-8; D gene: -; clone size: many; CDR3 protein: CASSLDRGAGETQYF; CDR3 DNA: TGTGCCAGCAGCTTAGACCGGGGGGCGGGGGAGACCCAGTACTTC
J gene: TRBJ1-2; V gene: TRBV20-1; D gene: -; clone size: many; CDR3 protein: CSARDPLYGYTF; CDR3 DNA: TGCAGTGCTAGAGATCCCCTGTACGGCTACACCTTC
J gene: TRBJ1-1; V gene: TRBV12-3/TRBV12-4; D gene: -; clone size: -; CDR3 protein: CASTGSGGGTEAFF; CDR3 DNA: TGTGCCAGCACCGGGTCCGGTGGGGGCACTGAAGCTTTCTTT
J gene: TRBJ2-3; V gene: TRBV7-2; D gene: -; clone size: -; CDR3 protein: CASRVTGSTDTQYF; CDR3 DNA: TGTGCCAGCAGAGTGACCGGTAGCACAGATACGCAGTATTTT
J gene: TRBJ1-2; V gene: TRBV20-1; D gene: TRBD1; clone size: few; CDR3 protein: CSARDTGGASDGYTF; CDR3 DNA: TGCAGTGCTAGAGACACAGGGGGCGCTTCGGATGGCTACACCTTC
J gene: TRBJ1-1; V gene: TRBV20-1; D gene: -; clone size: many; CDR3 protein: CSAIGSFNTEAFF; CDR3 DNA: TGCAGTGCTATAGGGAGTTTTAACACTGAAGCTTTCTTT
J gene: TRBJ1-1; V gene: TRBV7-2; D gene: -; clone size: many; CDR3 protein: CASSPGTPNTEAFF; CDR3 DNA: TGTGCCAGCAGCCCCGGGACACCGAACACTGAAGCTTTCTTT
J gene: TRBJ2-3; V gene: TRBV1; D gene: -; clone size: many; CDR3 protein: CTSSQDPDRGTDTQYF; CDR3 DNA: TGCACCAGCAGCCAAGATCCGGACAGGGGCACAGATACGCAGTATTTT
J gene: TRBJ2-5; V gene: TRBV7-2; D gene: TRBD1; clone size: many; CDR3 protein: CASQRIEGAWETQYF; CDR3 DNA: TGTGCCAGCCAGCGGATAGAGGGGGCTTGGGAGACCCAGTACTTC
J gene: TRBJ2-7; V gene: TRBV5-4; D gene: TRBD1; clone size: many; CDR3 protein: CASSLGDRGLGNYEQYF; CDR3 DNA: TGTGCCAGCAGCTTGGGGGACAGGGGCCTTGGGAACTACGAGCAGTACTTC
J gene: TRBJ2-7; V gene: TRBV9; D gene: -; clone size: many; CDR3 protein: CASSVGASETYEQYF; CDR3 DNA: TGTGCCAGCAGCGTCGGGGCTAGTGAAACCTACGAGCAGTACTTC
J gene: TRBJ1-4; V gene: TRBV7-2; D gene: TRBD1; clone size: few; CDR3 protein: CASSSKTGGNEKLFF; CDR3 DNA: TGTGCCAGCAGCTCGAAGACAGGGGGTAATGAAAAACTGTTTTTT
J gene: TRBJ2-1; V gene: TRBV6-1; D gene: TRBD2; clone size: many; CDR3 protein: CASNGGTSNEQFF; CDR3 DNA: TGTGCCAGCAACGGGGGGACGTCGAATGAGCAGTTCTTC
J gene: TRBJ1-2; V gene: TRBV7-9; D gene: -; clone size: -; CDR3 protein: CASSLSQADYGYTF; CDR3 DNA: TGTGCCAGCAGCTTATCACAGGCGGACTATGGCTACACCTTC
J gene: TRBJ2-1; V gene: TRBV20-1; D gene: -; clone size: many; CDR3 protein: CSARDMGRGANEQFF; CDR3 DNA: TGCAGTGCTAGAGATATGGGCCGGGGAGCCAATGAGCAGTTCTTC
J gene: TRBJ1-6; V gene: TRBV25-1; D gene: TRBD1; clone size: many; CDR3 protein: CASTQGTDNSPLHF; CDR3 DNA: TGTGCCAGCACACAAGGGACAGATAATTCACCCCTCCACTTT
J gene: TRBJ2-3; V gene: TRBV20-1; D gene: -; clone size: many; CDR3 protein: CSALSPGKLHTDTQYF; CDR3 DNA: TGCAGTGCTTTATCCCCCGGGAAACTTCACACAGATACGCAGTATTTT
J gene: TRBJ2-3; V gene: TRBV2; D gene: -; clone size: -; CDR3 protein: CASSGRPYHTDTQYF; CDR3 DNA: TGTGCCAGCAGCGGGCGGCCCTACCACACAGATACGCAGTATTTT
J gene: TRBJ2-5; V gene: TRBV4-2; D gene: TRBD2; clone size: many; CDR3 protein: CASSQVSGLGGGQETQYF; CDR3 DNA: TGTGCCAGCAGCCAAGTTTCCGGGCTAGGCGGGGGGCAAGAGACCCAGTACTTC
J gene: TRBJ1-5; V gene: TRBV18; D gene: -; clone size: many; CDR3 protein: CASSPFRAGHDQPQHF; CDR3 DNA: TGTGCCAGCTCACCTTTTAGGGCGGGGCACGATCAGCCCCAGCATTTT
J gene: TRBJ1-4; V gene: TRBV7-9; D gene: -; clone size: -; CDR3 protein: CASSLGVTGEKLFF; CDR3 DNA: TGTGCCAGCAGCTTAGGGGTTACGGGTGAAAAACTGTTTTTT
J gene: TRBJ2-1; V gene: TRBV20-1; D gene: -; clone size: -; CDR3 protein: CSARRVGYNEQFF; CDR3 DNA: TGCAGTGCTAGAAGAGTCGGGTACAATGAGCAGTTCTTC
J gene: TRBJ2-7; V gene: TRBV5-1; D gene: TRBD1; clone size: many; CDR3 protein: CASSLDRAIDEQYF; CDR3 DNA: TGCGCCAGCAGCCTGGACAGGGCGATCGACGAGCAGTACTTC
J gene: TRBJ2-7; V gene: TRBV5-1; D gene: -; clone size: -; CDR3 protein: CASSLGGTFSYEQYF; CDR3 DNA: TGCGCCAGCAGCTTGGGGGGGACTTTCTCCTACGAGCAGTACTTC